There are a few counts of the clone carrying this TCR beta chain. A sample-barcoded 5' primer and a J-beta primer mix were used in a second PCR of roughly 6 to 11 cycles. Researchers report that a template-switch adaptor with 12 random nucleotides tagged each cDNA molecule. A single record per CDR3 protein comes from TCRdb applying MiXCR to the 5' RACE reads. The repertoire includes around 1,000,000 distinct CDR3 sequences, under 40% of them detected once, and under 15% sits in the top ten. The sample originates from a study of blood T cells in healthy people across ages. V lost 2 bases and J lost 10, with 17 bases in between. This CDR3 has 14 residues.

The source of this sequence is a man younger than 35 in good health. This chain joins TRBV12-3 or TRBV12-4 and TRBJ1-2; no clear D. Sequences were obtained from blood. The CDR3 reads CASSLTWRRLPYTF. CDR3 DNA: TGTGCCAGCAGTTTAACTTGGCGCCGGTTGCCCTACACCTTC.